The 25 T cell receptor beta chains in this list originate from one sample, sequenced in a study of cytomegalovirus exposure and HLA in healthy donors. PCR used 60 Vbeta primers and 13 Jbeta primers. Only in-frame clones appear in the TCRdb table, and some are missing; sequencing was by immunoSEQ multiplex PCR. There are 35,000 to 45,000 clones in the sample; 75% to 85% occur only once, and about 9.3% lies in the top ten. Specimen: PBMCs. All receptors come from a middle-aged woman in good health and CMV-seronegative.

This clone has a handful of counts. The chain combines TRBV7-3 with TRBJ2-2, with 8 bases identical to TRBD1. The CDR3 runs 18 residues. Losses at the gene ends were 1 base for V and 4 bases for J; bases not matched to a gene: 11. In germline, CDR1 is SGHTA, CDR2 FQGTGA. The CDR3 loop is CASSLRGRTGRSTGELFF. CDR3 coding DNA: TGTGCCAGCAGCTTAAGGGGGCGGACAGGGAGATCCACCGGGGAGCTGTTTTTT.

V and J are TRBV6-1 and TRBJ1-3; the D is unclear. Germline V gene lookup returns CDR1 MNHNS and CDR2 SASEGT. The length of the CDR3 is 13 residues. V shed 9 bases and J shed 0 bases, with 9 bases lying between them. CDR3 sequence: CASKLSSGNTIYF. CDR3 in DNA: TGTGCCAGTAAACTGAGCTCTGGAAACACCATATATTTT.

This clone turned up a few times. The rearrangement links TRBV2 to TRBJ2-1; 11 bases map to TRBD2. J gave up 4 bases and V 7 bases, and 6 bases lay outside the gene matches. The CDR3 has 15 residues. Germline CDR1 SNHLY, CDR2 FYNNEI. CDR3 loop: CASTNLAGGYNEQFF. CDR3 DNA: TGTGCCAGCACCAACCTAGCGGGGGGTTACAATGAGCAGTTCTTC.

This chain uses TRBV7-2 with TRBJ1-5; maybe TRBD1 (6 bases). CDR3 size: 14 residues. The ends were cut back, 4 bases at V and 6 bases at J, with 13 bases in the middle. Per germline, CDR1 SGHTA and CDR2 FQGNSA. DNA of the CDR3: TGTGCCAGCAGCTCCCAGGGGCTTTCTCAGCCCCAGCATTTT. Translated, it gives CASSSQGLSQPQHF.

The V and J genes are TRBV6-5 and TRBJ1-2; D call uncertain. V was trimmed by 8 bases and J by 4 bases, leaving 14 bases between them. Germline V gives CDR1 MNHEY, CDR2 SVGAGI. This CDR3 spans 13 amino acids. The CDR3 DNA follows: TGTGCCAGCGGCCTAGCCGAGGGCTATGGCTACACCTTC. The encoded protein is CASGLAEGYGYTF.

The chain recombines TRBV4-3 with TRBJ2-7, with D possibly being TRBD1 (6 bases). Germline CDR1 and CDR2: LGHNA and YSLEER. The CDR3 is made up of 15 amino acids. Trimming cost V 0 bases and J 0 bases, with 9 bases left between them. CDR3 DNA sequence: TGCGCCAGCAGCCAAGAGACAGGATTCTCCTACGAGCAGTACTTC. It specifies CASSQETGFSYEQYF.

The rearrangement joins TRBV5-1 to TRBJ2-3; 11 bases map to TRBD2. The ends lost 4 bases at V and 2 bases at J; junction bases unmatched: 6. Per germline, CDR1 SGHRS and CDR2 YFSETQ. The CDR3 is 16 amino acids. The CDR3 here is CASSTLAGGITDTQYF. The CDR3 bases are TGCGCCAGCAGCACTCTAGCGGGGGGCATCACAGATACGCAGTATTTT. The variable domain in full, completed from reference TRBV5-1 and TRBJ2-3, reads KAGVTQTPRYLIKTRGQQVTLSCSPISGHRSVSWYQQTPGQGLQFLFEYFSETQRNKGNFPGRFSGRQFSNSRSEMNVSTLELGDSALYLCASSTLAGGITDTQYFGPGTRLTVL.

CDR3 DNA: TGTGCCAGCAGTTGGACAGGGGTTGCCAAAAACATTCAGTACTTC. Protein product: CASSWTGVAKNIQYF. This chain joins TRBV28 and TRBJ2-4; 9 nucleotides agree with TRBD1. Trimming removed 4 bases from V and 1 base from J; junction bases left unmatched: 2. CDR1 is MDHEN and CDR2 is SYDVKM in the germline V gene. CDR3 length: 15 residues.

This clone was seen a single time. The V gene is TRBV14, the J gene TRBJ1-6; D ambiguous. Trimming removed 1 base at V and 6 bases at J, with 10 bases between. There are 15 residues in the CDR3. Looked up from germline, CDR1 is SGHDN and CDR2 is FVKESK. CDR3 sequence: CASSQGLPGNSPLHF. CDR3 DNA sequence: TGTGCCAGCAGCCAAGGACTGCCTGGTAATTCACCCCTCCACTTT.

In DNA, the CDR3 is TGTGCCAGCAGCCCATCGTCCACCGGGACTAGCGCCCCAACACAGTTCTTC. Protein sequence: CASSPSSTGTSAPTQFF. The genes are TRBV4-2 and TRBJ2-1; 10 bases are shared with TRBD2. This CDR3 contains 17 residues. The V segment lost 4 bases and the J segment 13 bases; nucleotides outside the gene matches: 19. Looked up from germline, CDR1 is LGHNA and CDR2 is YNFKEQ.

This chain uses TRBV5-1 with TRBJ2-1, with D maybe TRBD2 (6 bases). This CDR3 has 14 residues. The V gene lost 5 bases and the J gene lost 12 bases, with 21 bases spanning the gap. Germline V CDR1 and CDR2: SGHRS, YFSETQ. CDR3 in DNA: TGCGCCAGCAGAACGGGACTGGGATTGGGTGCGCAGTTCTTC. As protein: CASRTGLGLGAQFF.

The rearrangement links TRBV4-2 to TRBJ2-3; 8 positions match TRBD2. V lost 4 bases to trimming and J lost 0 bases; unmatched junction nucleotides: 3. Germline V gene data show CDR1 as LGHNA and CDR2 as YNFKEQ. The CDR3 sequence is 15 residues long. The DNA for the CDR3 is TGTGCCAGCAGCCCCGGACTAGCTAGCACAGATACGCAGTATTTT. It encodes CASSPGLASTDTQYF.

The chain is built from TRBV15 and TRBJ2-2; 9 bases match TRBD2. Trimming removed 1 base from V and 1 base from J; junction bases left unmatched: 7. Germline values: CDR1 LNHNV, CDR2 YYDKDF (reference sequence). The CDR3 totals 18 residues. For the CDR3, the DNA is TGTGCCACCAGCAGAGTCCCCCCACTAGCGGGGAACACCGGGGAGCTGTTTTTT. Its translation is CATSRVPPLAGNTGELFF. The full variable domain, its missing parts supplied by reference TRBV15 and TRBJ2-2, is DAMVIQNPRYQVTQFGKPVTLSCSQTLNHNVMYWYQQKSSQAPKLLFHYYDKDFNNEADTPDNFQSRRPNTSFCFLDIRSPGLGDTAMYLCATSRVPPLAGNTGELFFGEGSRLTVL.

The chain is built from TRBV7-3 and TRBJ2-5; 8 bases line up with TRBD2. The length of the CDR3 is 14 residues. Per the germline V gene, CDR1 is SGHTA and CDR2 is FQGTGA. Trimming cost V 3 bases and J 3 bases; bases outside gene matches: 3. DNA for the CDR3: TGTGCCAGCAGCTTTGGCGGGGGGAAAGAGACCCAGTACTTC. Translation: CASSFGGGKETQYF.

The rearrangement links TRBV6-5 to TRBJ2-5; D gene unclear. The CDR3 has 14 amino acids. The ends were cut back, 6 bases at V and 2 bases at J, with 13 bases in the middle. Germline CDR1 and CDR2: MNHEY and SVGAGI. CDR3 sequence (DNA): TGTGCCAGCAGCCGAGATTTTCTACAAGAGACCCAGTACTTC. It codes for CASSRDFLQETQYF.

This clone was seen more than once but under ten times. The chain has TRBV2 and TRBJ2-5; TRBD2 is a possible D gene (6 bases). This CDR3 has 14 residues. Trimming removed 2 bases at V and 4 bases at J, with 11 bases between. Germline V gene lookup returns CDR1 SNHLY and CDR2 FYNNEI. The CDR3: CASSERRGPETQYF. As DNA, the CDR3 is TGTGCCAGCAGTGAACGGCGGGGCCCAGAGACCCAGTACTTC. Together with reference TRBV2 and TRBJ2-5, the CDR3 gives the full variable domain: EPEVTQTPSHQVTQMGQEVILRCVPISNHLYFYWYRQILGQKVEFLVSFYNNEISEKSEIFDDQFSVERPDGSNFTLKIRSTKLEDSAMYFCASSERRGPETQYFGPGTRLLVL.

The J gene is TRBJ2-3, the V gene TRBV7-3; D is unclear. The germline V gene has CDR1 SGHTA and CDR2 FQGTGA. The CDR3 runs 13 residues. The V end lost 5 bases, the J end lost 6 bases, and 12 bases lay between the germline ends. The DNA for the CDR3 is TGTGCCAGCAGCCCCCCGAGTAGTGATACGCAGTATTTT. As protein: CASSPPSSDTQYF.

This clone was detected only a few times. The chain links TRBV6-1 to TRBJ2-3; 12 bases agree with TRBD2. Trimming at V came to 6 bases and at J to 1 base, leaving 2 bases not matched to a gene. The CDR3 has 15 residues. CDR1 and CDR2 (germline): MNHNS, SASEGT. DNA of the CDR3: TGTGCCAGCAGCAGGACTAGCGGGGGCACAGATACGCAGTATTTT. It codes for CASSRTSGGTDTQYF.

This clone showed up just once. The chain couples TRBV6-1 to TRBJ1-5; no clear D gene. CDR1 is MNHNS and CDR2 is SASEGT in the germline V gene. CDR3 length: 13 residues. The germline V and J ends were trimmed by 2 bases and 6 bases, with 8 bases remaining between them. Written as DNA, the CDR3 is TGTGCCAGCAGTGAAACGTGGAGTCAGCCCCAGCATTTT. It encodes CASSETWSQPQHF.

This chain joins TRBV5-6 and TRBJ2-6, with 8 bases identical to TRBD1. The CDR3 contains 18 residues. V shed 1 base and J 1 base; nucleotides not matched to a gene: 7. The V gene's germline CDR1 is SGHDT and CDR2 YYEEEE. The CDR3 sequence: CASSLTGGLSSGANVLTF. DNA of the CDR3: TGTGCCAGCAGCTTGACAGGGGGTTTAAGTTCTGGGGCCAACGTCCTGACTTTC.

V and J are TRBV7-6 and TRBJ2-5; 10 bases fit TRBD2. CDR1 is SGHVS and CDR2 is FNYEAQ in the germline V gene. The CDR3 is made up of 16 amino acids. Unmatched junction bases numbered 5, after V lost 1 base and J lost 3 bases. CDR3 sequence: CASSLGSAGGKETQYF. DNA for the CDR3: TGTGCCAGCAGCTTAGGCTCAGCGGGGGGGAAAGAGACCCAGTACTTC.

This clone qualifies as medium-sized (0.01 to 0.1%). This sequence joins TRBV5-8 and TRBJ1-2; 8 bases align to TRBD1. With 2 bases clipped from V and 4 bases from J, the junction kept 4 bases outside the gene matches. This CDR3 is 14 amino acids long. Germline CDR1 is SGHTS and CDR2 is YDEGEE. In nucleotides, the CDR3 is TGTGCCAGCAGCTTCCCCACAGGGGGCTATGGCTACACCTTC. Amino acid sequence: CASSFPTGGYGYTF.

The chain employs TRBV25-1 and TRBJ2-7; TRBD1 is a possible D gene (5 bases). Trimming took off 4 bases at V and 5 bases at J, with 9 bases between the two ends. CDR1 MGHDK and CDR2 SYGVNS come from the germline V gene. The CDR3 extends over 12 amino acids. The CDR3 loop is CASSGTGHEQYV. As DNA, the CDR3 is TGTGCCAGCAGTGGAACAGGTCACGAGCAGTACGTC.

The V and J genes are TRBV2 and TRBJ1-2, with TRBD1 matching over 7 bases. The germline gives CDR1 SNHLY, CDR2 FYNNEI. J was trimmed by 4 bases and V by 4 bases; bases with no gene match: 9. This CDR3 spans 15 amino acids. The CDR3 reads CASSGQGLLVYGYTF. Here the CDR3 DNA reads TGTGCCAGCAGTGGACAGGGTCTTCTAGTCTATGGCTACACCTTC.

The rearrangement links TRBV9 to TRBJ1-4; 7 bases line up with TRBD1. The CDR3 sequence is 14 residues long. The junction had 8 bases not matched to a gene; V was cut back by 4 bases and J by 8 bases. The germline V gene encodes CDR1 SGDLS and CDR2 YYNGEE. This chain's CDR3 is CASSPGTVGEKLFF. The DNA of the CDR3 is TGTGCCAGCAGCCCTGGGACAGTAGGGGAAAAACTGTTTTTT. The whole variable domain, filled in from reference TRBV9 and TRBJ1-4, reads DSGVTQTPKHLITATGQRVTLRCSPRSGDLSVYWYQQSLDQGLQFLIQYYNGEERAKGNILERFSAQQFPDLHSELNLSSLELGDSALYFCASSPGTVGEKLFFGSGTQLSVL.